The sequence of this T cell receptor beta chain was determined in a study of T cell changes during pregnancy in multiple sclerosis (dated by TCRdb to between 2019 and 2020). A note on the overall study: The study examined how the T cell repertoire changed over the course of pregnancy in women with multiple sclerosis.

Libraries were constructed by the immunoSEQ multiplex PCR assay. The source is immuneACCESS, and TCRdb retained only in-frame sequences with V and J called. Part of the clones is not carried over; for the studies checked, unresolved V genes explain less than half of this, and the remainder is unexplained. This sample comprises 50,000 to 65,000 clones, roughly 96% of them detected only once. The ten largest account for approximately 2.3% of the sample. About this clone itself: What antigen it recognizes has not been identified. No base-level quality is on record; no much larger clone is a single base apart.

Including the terminal cysteine and phenylalanine, the CDR3 comprises 15 residues. Only the CDR3 region is kept as DNA, spanning 45 bases read in frame from base 1. Ends trimmed: V by 3 bases, J by 6 bases; bases unmatched to a gene: 7. The germline V gene sets CDR1 to SGHRS and CDR2 to YFSETQ. The rearrangement joined TRBV5-1 to TRBJ2-3, with 10 central nucleotides matching TRBD1. Sequenced here: CD8+ T cells from peripheral blood mononuclear cells, sampled after pregnancy. This receptor was taken from a female donor with multiple sclerosis, enrolled in a pregnancy study. CDR3 protein: CASSSDRGEGDTQYF. The nucleotide sequence is given as TGCGCCAGCAGCTCGGACAGGGGGGAAGGGGATACGCAGTATTTT.